Listed below are T cell receptor beta chains from one sample, sequenced in a study of patients and donors after allogeneic stem cell transplantation. In TCRdb, the RT-PCR reads were re-called with MiXCR into one record per CDR3 protein. The table lists more than 150,000 distinct CDR3 sequences, less than 45% of them singletons. The material sequenced was blood, either unsorted or a sorted T cell fraction (not recorded which). The receptor set was obtained from a human donor who was either an allogeneic HSCT recipient or a stem cell or donor lymphocyte infusion donor (not recorded which). It is not recorded whose cells these are; they may come from a transplant donor. Each CDR3 is given with its conserved first and last residue. Fields, in order: V gene, D gene, J gene, clone size, CDR3 protein, CDR3 DNA. A D gene is named only where the DNA matches it firmly. Only part of the rows carry a size: once, few, many, or a class if the clone is expanded.

v_gene: TRBV5-1; d_gene: -; j_gene: TRBJ1-1; abundance: few; CDR3aa: CASSLTSRLDRTEAFF; CDR3nt: TGCGCCAGCAGCCTTACTTCCCGCCTCGATCGGACTGAAGCTTTCTTT
v_gene: TRBV7-8; d_gene: TRBD1; j_gene: TRBJ1-3; abundance: -; CDR3aa: CASSLQGVPGNTIYF; CDR3nt: TGTGCCAGCAGCTTACAGGGGGTACCTGGAAACACCATATATTTT
v_gene: TRBV4-2; d_gene: TRBD1; j_gene: TRBJ1-4; abundance: -; CDR3aa: CASTHFQGATNEKLFF; CDR3nt: TGTGCCAGCACCCACTTCCAGGGGGCGACTAATGAAAAACTGTTTTTT
v_gene: TRBV9; d_gene: -; j_gene: TRBJ1-2; abundance: few; CDR3aa: CASSVEAPGQFGYTF; CDR3nt: TGTGCCAGCAGCGTAGAGGCCCCCGGACAGTTTGGCTACACCTTC
v_gene: TRBV29-1; d_gene: -; j_gene: TRBJ2-4; abundance: -; CDR3aa: CSVEVTTYF; CDR3nt: TGCAGCGTTGAAGTCACAACGTACTTC
v_gene: TRBV29-1; d_gene: TRBD2; j_gene: TRBJ2-3; abundance: few; CDR3aa: CSVDPAGGRRFADTQYF; CDR3nt: TGCAGCGTTGACCCCGCGGGAGGGAGAAGATTCGCAGATACGCAGTATTTT
v_gene: TRBV14; d_gene: -; j_gene: TRBJ1-1; abundance: -; CDR3aa: CASSRQGGRVDTEAFF; CDR3nt: TGTGCCAGCAGCCGGCAGGGTGGCAGGGTTGATACTGAAGCTTTCTTT
v_gene: TRBV7-3; d_gene: -; j_gene: TRBJ2-3; abundance: few; CDR3aa: CASSLTGVKDTQYF; CDR3nt: TGTGCCAGCAGCTTAACCGGGGTCAAAGATACGCAGTATTTT
v_gene: TRBV4-3; d_gene: -; j_gene: TRBJ2-7; abundance: few; CDR3aa: CASSLSLQTYEQYF; CDR3nt: TGCGCCAGCAGCCTCTCCCTTCAGACCTACGAGCAGTACTTC
v_gene: TRBV3-1; d_gene: TRBD1; j_gene: TRBJ1-1; abundance: -; CDR3aa: CASSQVTGGAFFTEAFF; CDR3nt: TGTGCCAGCAGCCAGGTGACAGGGGGCGCCTTTTTCACTGAAGCTTTCTTT
v_gene: TRBV4-3; d_gene: -; j_gene: TRBJ2-1; abundance: -; CDR3aa: CASSQMTPGHEQFF; CDR3nt: TGCGCCAGCAGCCAGATGACTCCCGGGCACGAGCAGTTCTTC
v_gene: TRBV9; d_gene: -; j_gene: TRBJ1-1; abundance: few; CDR3aa: CASSVGVGSNTEAFF; CDR3nt: TGTGCCAGCAGCGTAGGAGTTGGTTCGAACACTGAAGCTTTCTTT
v_gene: TRBV20-1; d_gene: -; j_gene: TRBJ2-3; abundance: -; CDR3aa: CSASWLVGTDTQYF; CDR3nt: TGCAGTGCTAGTTGGCTAGTAGGCACAGATACGCAGTATTTT
v_gene: TRBV7-2; d_gene: -; j_gene: TRBJ1-1; abundance: -; CDR3aa: CASSLGRGAEAFF; CDR3nt: TGTGCCAGCAGCTTAGGTCGGGGAGCTGAAGCTTTCTTT
v_gene: TRBV25-1; d_gene: -; j_gene: TRBJ1-4; abundance: few; CDR3aa: CASRMDGYATNEKLFF; CDR3nt: TGTGCCAGCAGGATGGACGGATATGCAACTAATGAAAAACTGTTTTTT
v_gene: TRBV12-3/TRBV12-4; d_gene: -; j_gene: TRBJ1-2; abundance: few; CDR3aa: CASSLKGGGTGGYTF; CDR3nt: TGTGCCAGCAGTTTAAAAGGGGGTGGAACTGGCGGCTACACCTTC
v_gene: TRBV6-6; d_gene: -; j_gene: TRBJ2-7; abundance: -; CDR3aa: CASSYVAAYEQYF; CDR3nt: TGTGCCAGCAGTTATGTGGCCGCCTACGAGCAGTACTTC
v_gene: TRBV15; d_gene: -; j_gene: TRBJ1-2; abundance: many; CDR3aa: CATSRDGGLGYGYTF; CDR3nt: TGTGCCACCAGCAGGGATGGGGGTCTCGGGTATGGCTACACCTTC
v_gene: TRBV7-9; d_gene: TRBD1; j_gene: TRBJ1-1; abundance: few; CDR3aa: CASRGGGVLDTEAFF; CDR3nt: TGTGCCAGCAGGGGAGGGGGCGTTTTGGACACTGAAGCTTTCTTT
v_gene: TRBV25-1; d_gene: -; j_gene: TRBJ2-3; abundance: few; CDR3aa: CASSEYFEREMTDTQYF; CDR3nt: TGTGCCAGCAGTGAATATTTTGAACGGGAGATGACAGATACGCAGTATTTT
v_gene: TRBV4-3; d_gene: TRBD1; j_gene: TRBJ1-4; abundance: few; CDR3aa: CASSQVLGQGVYEKLFF; CDR3nt: TGCGCCAGCAGCCAAGTCTTAGGACAGGGGGTATATGAAAAACTGTTTTTT
v_gene: TRBV9; d_gene: TRBD1; j_gene: TRBJ1-3; abundance: -; CDR3aa: CASSAGDRAGNTIYF; CDR3nt: TGTGCCAGCAGCGCGGGGGACAGGGCTGGAAACACCATATATTTT
v_gene: TRBV9; d_gene: -; j_gene: TRBJ1-2; abundance: few; CDR3aa: CASSVVGASDGYTF; CDR3nt: TGTGCCAGCAGCGTAGTAGGTGCGTCGGATGGCTACACCTTC
v_gene: TRBV7-2; d_gene: -; j_gene: TRBJ2-1; abundance: few; CDR3aa: CASSSEGLYNNEQFF; CDR3nt: TGTGCCAGCAGCTCAGAGGGACTCTATAACAATGAGCAGTTCTTC
v_gene: TRBV20-1; d_gene: -; j_gene: TRBJ1-2; abundance: -; CDR3aa: CSARDRGTPLTYGYTF; CDR3nt: TGCAGTGCTAGAGATCGAGGGACTCCTTTAACCTATGGCTACACCTTC
v_gene: TRBV20-1; d_gene: TRBD2; j_gene: TRBJ2-3; abundance: -; CDR3aa: CSIIAGRTSTDTQYF; CDR3nt: TGCAGTATTATAGCGGGACGGACTAGCACAGATACGCAGTATTTT
v_gene: TRBV28; d_gene: TRBD2; j_gene: TRBJ2-1; abundance: -; CDR3aa: CASSLYGAASGAYNEQFF; CDR3nt: TGTGCCAGCAGTTTATATGGGGCCGCTAGCGGGGCCTACAATGAGCAGTTCTTC
v_gene: TRBV2; d_gene: TRBD2; j_gene: TRBJ2-3; abundance: -; CDR3aa: CASSGALSGDTDTQYF; CDR3nt: TGTGCCAGCAGTGGGGCCCTGAGCGGGGACACAGATACGCAGTATTTT
v_gene: TRBV4-2; d_gene: -; j_gene: TRBJ2-7; abundance: -; CDR3aa: CASSQDYADGYEQYF; CDR3nt: TGTGCCAGCAGCCAAGATTATGCGGACGGTTACGAGCAGTACTTC
v_gene: TRBV6-5; d_gene: TRBD1; j_gene: TRBJ1-2; abundance: -; CDR3aa: CASSYTRQGANYGYTF; CDR3nt: TGTGCCAGCAGTTACACCCGACAGGGAGCTAACTATGGCTACACCTTC
v_gene: TRBV5-1; d_gene: -; j_gene: TRBJ1-1; abundance: many; CDR3aa: CASSSGPMNTEAFF; CDR3nt: TGCGCCAGCAGTTCGGGACCCATGAACACTGAAGCTTTCTTT
v_gene: TRBV10-2; d_gene: TRBD2; j_gene: TRBJ2-3; abundance: -; CDR3aa: CASSEREGTDTQYF; CDR3nt: TGCGCCAGCAGTGAGCGGGAGGGCACAGATACGCAGTATTTT
v_gene: TRBV12-3/TRBV12-4; d_gene: TRBD1; j_gene: TRBJ1-3; abundance: many; CDR3aa: CASSSRTGSGNTIYF; CDR3nt: TGTGCCAGCAGTAGTCGGACAGGTTCTGGAAACACCATATATTTT
v_gene: TRBV2; d_gene: -; j_gene: TRBJ2-7; abundance: few; CDR3aa: CASWGEPSYEQYF; CDR3nt: TGTGCCAGCTGGGGAGAACCCTCCTACGAGCAGTACTTC
v_gene: TRBV4-2; d_gene: -; j_gene: TRBJ2-2; abundance: -; CDR3aa: CASSQEGSTGELFF; CDR3nt: TGTGCCAGCAGCCAAGAAGGGAGCACCGGGGAGCTGTTTTTT
v_gene: TRBV6-5; d_gene: TRBD1; j_gene: TRBJ1-2; abundance: few; CDR3aa: CASSYQGTGRLYGYTF; CDR3nt: TGTGCCAGCAGTTACCAAGGGACAGGGAGACTCTATGGCTACACCTTC
v_gene: TRBV6-2/TRBV6-3; d_gene: -; j_gene: TRBJ1-3; abundance: -; CDR3aa: CASSYRASGNTIYF; CDR3nt: TGTGCCAGCAGTTACCGGGCCTCTGGAAACACCATATATTTT
v_gene: TRBV29-1; d_gene: -; j_gene: TRBJ2-7; abundance: -; CDR3aa: CSVAVGGEQYF; CDR3nt: TGCAGCGTTGCGGTTGGTGGCGAGCAGTACTTC
v_gene: TRBV2; d_gene: -; j_gene: TRBJ1-1; abundance: few; CDR3aa: CASSDRGSYTEAFF; CDR3nt: TGTGCCAGCAGTGACAGGGGATCGTACACTGAAGCTTTCTTT